The source of this TCR beta chain is a study of blood T cell repertoires in COVID-19. Study in general: Sites in the United States, Italy and Spain provided acute and convalescent COVID-19 samples.

The germline V and J ends were trimmed by 5 bases and 7 bases, with 14 bases remaining between them. CDR1 is SGHTA and CDR2 is FQGNSA in the germline V gene. The CDR3 is made up of 13 amino acids. The method was immunoSEQ multiplex PCR; TCRdb's version includes in-frame clones alone and lacks a portion of them. This table holds roughly 200,000 clones, under 90% found once. The chain has TRBV7-2 and TRBJ1-2, with D perhaps matching TRBD1 (5 bases). The sequencing input was peripheral blood. This clonotype was obtained from a woman aged 80 or over with active or convalescent COVID-19. CDR3 bases: TGTGCCAGCAGCCCCGGCGGGGGAGGTGGCTACACCTTC. Its translation is CASSPGGGGGYTF. The full variable domain, with the rest looked up from reference TRBV7-2 and TRBJ1-2, is GAGVSQSPSNKVTEKGKDVELRCDPISGHTALYWYRQSLGQGLEFLIYFQGNSAPDKSGLPSDRFSAERTGGSVSTLTIQRTQQEDSAVYLCASSPGGGGGYTFGSGTRLTVV.